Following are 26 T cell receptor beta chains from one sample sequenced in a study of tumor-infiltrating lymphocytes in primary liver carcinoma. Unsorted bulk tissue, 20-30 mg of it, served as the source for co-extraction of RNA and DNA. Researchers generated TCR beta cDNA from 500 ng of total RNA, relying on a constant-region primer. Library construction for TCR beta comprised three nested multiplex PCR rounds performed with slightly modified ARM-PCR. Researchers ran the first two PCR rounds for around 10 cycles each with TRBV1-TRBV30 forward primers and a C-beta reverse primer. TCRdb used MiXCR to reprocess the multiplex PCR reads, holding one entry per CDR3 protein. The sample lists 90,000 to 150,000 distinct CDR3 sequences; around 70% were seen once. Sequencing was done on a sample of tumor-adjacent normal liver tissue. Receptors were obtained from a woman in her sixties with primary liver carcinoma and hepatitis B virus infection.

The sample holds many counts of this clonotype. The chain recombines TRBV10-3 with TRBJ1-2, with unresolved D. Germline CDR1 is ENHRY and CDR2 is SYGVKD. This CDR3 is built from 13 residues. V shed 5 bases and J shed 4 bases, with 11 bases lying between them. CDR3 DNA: TGTGCCATCAGTCAAAATCGAGGCTATGGCTACACCTTC. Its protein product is CAISQNRGYGYTF.

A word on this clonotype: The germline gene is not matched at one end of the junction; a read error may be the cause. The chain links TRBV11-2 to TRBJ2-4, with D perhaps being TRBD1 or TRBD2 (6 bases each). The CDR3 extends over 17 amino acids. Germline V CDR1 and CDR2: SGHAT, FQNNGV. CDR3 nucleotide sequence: TGTGACAGCAGCCCAGGCAGGCTACTAAGCAGGAGGGACATTCAGCACTTC. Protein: CDSSPGRLLSRRDIQHF.

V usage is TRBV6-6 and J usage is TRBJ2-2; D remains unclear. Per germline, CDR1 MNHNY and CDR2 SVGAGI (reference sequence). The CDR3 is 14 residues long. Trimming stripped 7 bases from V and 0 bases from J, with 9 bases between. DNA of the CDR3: TGTGCCAGCACCATATCATCGAACACCGGGGAGCTGTTTTTT. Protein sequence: CASTISSNTGELFF.

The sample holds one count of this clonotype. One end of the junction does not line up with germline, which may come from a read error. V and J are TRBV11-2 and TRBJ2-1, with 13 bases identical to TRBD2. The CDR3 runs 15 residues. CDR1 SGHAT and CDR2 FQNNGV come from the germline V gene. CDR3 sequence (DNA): TGTACCAGCAACCCGGGGACTAGCGGGATCAATGGGCAGTTCTTC. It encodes CTSNPGTSGINGQFF. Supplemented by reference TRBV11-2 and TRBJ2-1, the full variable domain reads EAGVAQSPRYKIIEKRQSVAFWCNPISGHATLYWYQQILGQGPKLLIQFQNNGVVDDSQLPKDRFSAERLKGVDSTLKIQPAKLEDSAVYLCTSNPGTSGINGQFFGPGTRLTVL.

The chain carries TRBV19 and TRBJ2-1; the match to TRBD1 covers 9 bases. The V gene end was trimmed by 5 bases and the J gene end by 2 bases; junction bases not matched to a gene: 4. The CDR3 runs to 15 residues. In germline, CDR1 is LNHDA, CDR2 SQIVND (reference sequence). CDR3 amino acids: CASSSTGGPYNEQFF. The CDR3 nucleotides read TGTGCCAGTAGTTCTACAGGGGGCCCCTACAATGAGCAGTTCTTC.

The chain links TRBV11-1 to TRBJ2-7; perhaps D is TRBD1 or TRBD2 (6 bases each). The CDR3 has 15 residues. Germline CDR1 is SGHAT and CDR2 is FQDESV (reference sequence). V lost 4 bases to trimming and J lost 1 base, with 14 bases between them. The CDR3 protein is CASSCLRGPSYEQYF. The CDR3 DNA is TGTGCCAGCAGCTGCTTACGGGGGCCGTCCTACGAGCAGTACTTC.

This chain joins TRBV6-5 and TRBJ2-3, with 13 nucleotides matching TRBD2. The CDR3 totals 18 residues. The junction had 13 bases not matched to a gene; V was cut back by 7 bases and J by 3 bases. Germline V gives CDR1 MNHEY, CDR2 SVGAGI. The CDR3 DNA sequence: TGTGCCAGCAACTCCGGGACTAGCGGGGTCGGGCGGACAGATACGCAGTATTTT. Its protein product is CASNSGTSGVGRTDTQYF.

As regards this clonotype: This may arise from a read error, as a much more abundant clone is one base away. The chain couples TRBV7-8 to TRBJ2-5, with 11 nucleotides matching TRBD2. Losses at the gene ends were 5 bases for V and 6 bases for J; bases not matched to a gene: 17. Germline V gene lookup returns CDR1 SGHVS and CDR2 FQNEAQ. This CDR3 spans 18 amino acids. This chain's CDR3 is CASSLIGLAGGGGKTQYF. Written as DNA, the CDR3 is TGTGCCAGCAGCCTTATCGGGCTAGCGGGAGGAGGGGGGAAGACCCAGTACTTC. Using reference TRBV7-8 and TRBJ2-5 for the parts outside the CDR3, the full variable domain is GAGVSQSPRYKVAKRGQDVALRCDPISGHVSLFWYQQALGQGPEFLTYFQNEAQLDKSGLPSDRFFAERPEGSVSTLKIQRTQQEDSAVYLCASSLIGLAGGGGKTQYFGPGTRLLVL.

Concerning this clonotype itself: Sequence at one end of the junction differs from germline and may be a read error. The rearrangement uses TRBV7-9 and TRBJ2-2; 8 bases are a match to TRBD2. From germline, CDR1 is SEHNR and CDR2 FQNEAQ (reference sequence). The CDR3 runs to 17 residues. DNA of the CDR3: TGTGCTAGCAGGTTAAGAGACGGGAGGGTAGACACCGGGGAGCTGTTTTTT. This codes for CASRLRDGRVDTGELFF.

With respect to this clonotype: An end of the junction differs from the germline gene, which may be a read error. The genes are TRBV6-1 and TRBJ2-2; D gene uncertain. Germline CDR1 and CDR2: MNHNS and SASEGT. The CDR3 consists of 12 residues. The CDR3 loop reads CACSRLTEELFF. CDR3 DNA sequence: TGTGCCTGTTCTAGGCTCACCGAGGAGCTGTTTTTT.

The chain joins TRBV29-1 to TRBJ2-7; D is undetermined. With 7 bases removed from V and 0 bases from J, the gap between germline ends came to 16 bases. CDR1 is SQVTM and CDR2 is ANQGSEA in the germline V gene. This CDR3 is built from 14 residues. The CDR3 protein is CSAVGGDSSYEQYF. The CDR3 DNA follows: TGCAGCGCCGTAGGTGGGGATAGCTCCTACGAGCAGTACTTC.

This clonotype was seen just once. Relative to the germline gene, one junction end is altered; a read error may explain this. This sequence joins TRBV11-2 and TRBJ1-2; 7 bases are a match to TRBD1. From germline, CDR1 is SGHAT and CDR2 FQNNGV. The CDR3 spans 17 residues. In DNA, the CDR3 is TGTGTCAGCAGACCATGGCGGGACAGACGCAATAACTATGGCTACACCTTC. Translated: CVSRPWRDRRNNYGYTF.

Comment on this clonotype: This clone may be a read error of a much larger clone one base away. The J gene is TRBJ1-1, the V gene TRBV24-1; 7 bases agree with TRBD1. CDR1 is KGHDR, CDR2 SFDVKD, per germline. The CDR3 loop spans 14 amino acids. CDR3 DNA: TGTGCCGCCAGTGATCCCTACAGGGGTAATGAAGCTTTCTTT. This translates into CAASDPYRGNEAFF.

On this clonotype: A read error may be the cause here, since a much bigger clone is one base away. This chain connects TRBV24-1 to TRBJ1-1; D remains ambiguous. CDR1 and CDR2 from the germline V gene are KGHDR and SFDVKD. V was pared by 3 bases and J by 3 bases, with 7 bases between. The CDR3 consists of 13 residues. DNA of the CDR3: TGTGCCACCAGTGATACATTGGACACTGAAGCTTTCTTT. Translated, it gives CATSDTLDTEAFF.

The CDR3 sequence: CASSLDLPGGVGHEQYF. In DNA form, the CDR3 reads TGTGCCAGCAGCTTAGATCTCCCTGGCGGGGTGGGCCACGAGCAGTACTTC. The J gene is TRBJ2-7, the V gene TRBV11-2; D possibly corresponds to TRBD2 (6 bases). The CDR3 totals 17 residues. Germline-derived CDR1 and CDR2 are SGHAT and FQNNGV. Trimming took 0 bases from V and 5 from J, leaving 20 bases between them.

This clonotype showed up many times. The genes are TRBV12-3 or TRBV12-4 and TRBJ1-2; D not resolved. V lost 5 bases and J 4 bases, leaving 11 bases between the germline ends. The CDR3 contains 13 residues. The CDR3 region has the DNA TGTGCCAGCAGTCTGCGGACCATCTATGGCTACACCTTC. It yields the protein CASSLRTIYGYTF.

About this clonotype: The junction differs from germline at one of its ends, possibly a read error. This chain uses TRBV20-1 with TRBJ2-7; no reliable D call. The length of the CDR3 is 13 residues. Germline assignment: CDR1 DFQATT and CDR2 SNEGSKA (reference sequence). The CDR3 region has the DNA TGCAGTGCTAGAGATCCGTCACTCTACGAGCTGAACTTC. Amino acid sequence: CSARDPSLYELNF.

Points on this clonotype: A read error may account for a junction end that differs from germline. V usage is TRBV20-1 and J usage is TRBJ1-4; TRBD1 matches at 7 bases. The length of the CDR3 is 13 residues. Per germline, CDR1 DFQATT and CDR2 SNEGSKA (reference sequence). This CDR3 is CSASDRALVKLVF. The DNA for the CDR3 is TGCAGTGCTAGTGACAGGGCGCTAGTTAAACTGGTTTTT.

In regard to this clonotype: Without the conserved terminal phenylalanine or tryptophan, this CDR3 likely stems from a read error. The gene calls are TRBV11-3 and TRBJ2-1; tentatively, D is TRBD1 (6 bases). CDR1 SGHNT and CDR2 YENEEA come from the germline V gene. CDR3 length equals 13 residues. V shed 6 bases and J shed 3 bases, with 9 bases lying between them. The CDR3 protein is CASSVRGYNEQFL. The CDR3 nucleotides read TGTGCCAGCAGTGTCAGGGGCTACAATGAGCAGTTCCTC.

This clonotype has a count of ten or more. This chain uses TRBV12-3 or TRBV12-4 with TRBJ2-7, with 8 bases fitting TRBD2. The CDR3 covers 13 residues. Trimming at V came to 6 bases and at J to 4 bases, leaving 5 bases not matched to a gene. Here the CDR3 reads CASSLAGSYEQYF. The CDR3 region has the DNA TGTGCCAGCAGCCTAGCGGGTAGTTACGAGCAGTACTTC.

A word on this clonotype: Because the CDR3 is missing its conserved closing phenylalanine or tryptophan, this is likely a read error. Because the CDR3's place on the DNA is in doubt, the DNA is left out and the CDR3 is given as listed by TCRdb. CDR3 region: CASSLDWISLAGLYEQYS. This rearrangement joins TRBV11-2 to TRBJ2-7; TRBD2 is the table's D call and was not checked against the DNA. Including both end residues, the CDR3 is 18 amino acids long. Germline V CDR1 and CDR2: SGHAT, FQNNGV.

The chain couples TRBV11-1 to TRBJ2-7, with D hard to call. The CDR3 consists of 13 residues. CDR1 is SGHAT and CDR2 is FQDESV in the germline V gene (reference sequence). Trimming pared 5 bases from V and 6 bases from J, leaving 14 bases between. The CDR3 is CASSLEYLREQYF. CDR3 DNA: TGTGCCAGCAGCCTAGAATACCTCCGCGAGCAGTACTTC.

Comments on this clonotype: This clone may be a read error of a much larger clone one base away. The CDR3 bases are TGTGCCAGCAAGAAGTGGAACAATGAGCAGTTCTTC. This sequence encodes CASKKWNNEQFF. The chain has TRBV12-3 or TRBV12-4 and TRBJ2-1; no firm D call. The CDR3 runs to 12 residues. The germline V and J ends were trimmed by 7 bases and 5 bases, with 9 bases remaining between them.

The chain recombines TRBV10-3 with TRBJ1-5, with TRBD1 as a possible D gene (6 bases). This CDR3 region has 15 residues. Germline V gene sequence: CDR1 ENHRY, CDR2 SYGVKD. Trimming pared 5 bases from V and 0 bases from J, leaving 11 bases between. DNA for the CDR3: TGTGCCATCAGTCCTTTAGGGGGTAGCAATCAGCCCCAGCATTTT. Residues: CAISPLGGSNQPQHF.

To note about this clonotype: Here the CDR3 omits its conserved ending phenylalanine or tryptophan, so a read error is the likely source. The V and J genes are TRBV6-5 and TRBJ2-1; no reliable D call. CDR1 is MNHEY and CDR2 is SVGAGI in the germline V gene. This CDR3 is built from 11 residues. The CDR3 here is CVSRYFNEQFI. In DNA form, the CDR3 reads TGTGTCAGCAGGTATTTCAATGAGCAGTTCATC.

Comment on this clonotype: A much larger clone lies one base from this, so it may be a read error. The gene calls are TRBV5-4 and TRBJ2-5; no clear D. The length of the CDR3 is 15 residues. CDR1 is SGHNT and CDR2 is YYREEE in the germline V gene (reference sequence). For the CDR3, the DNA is TGTGCCTGCAGCTTGGGTTCAGGCGGTCAAGAGACCCAGTACTTC. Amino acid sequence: CACSLGSGGQETQYF.